This T cell receptor beta chain was obtained from a study of monozygotic twins with inflammatory bowel disease. In the case of this clonotype: Antigen: not known.

The CDR3 contains 14 residues. Looked up from germline, CDR1 is MNHEY and CDR2 is SVGAGI. Blood was collected, more than 2 ml per donor. Study-wide results and limits: Versus healthy twins, IBD patients showed fewer clonotypes shared with others, especially with disease activity.

Each CDR3 protein gets one entry in TCRdb, which reprocessed the 5' RACE reads and gives no DNA. This sample's table has some 200,000 distinct CDR3 sequences. The rearrangement links TRBV6-5 to TRBJ2-2; TCRdb's D gene call, TRBD2, goes unchecked for lack of DNA. The sequence was collected from a human donor with ulcerative colitis or Crohn's disease, or a healthy co-twin of an affected twin (not recorded which). The material sequenced was blood. The CDR3 region is CASSYSGGVRELFF.